A selection of T cell receptor beta chains follows, all from one sample in a study of blood T cell repertoires in COVID-19. The assay was immunoSEQ multiplex PCR, and TCRdb's table has in-frame clones only and misses some. The table shows 220,000 or so clones, with 80% to 90% occurring only once. The sequenced material came from PBMCs or T cells enriched from blood (not recorded which). The source is a young woman in a cohort exposed to, infected with or recovered from COVID-19 (not recorded which). Both conserved end residues are part of each CDR3. The order of the fields is clone size, V gene, D gene, J gene, CDR3 protein, CDR3 DNA. The D gene is left open where the match is weak. Size tells how often a clone was seen (once, few, many) or the class of an expanded clone, and some rows leave it out.

NA	TRBV6-1	TRBD2	TRBJ2-2	CASSATSGREAGELFF	TGTGCCAGCAGTGCGACTAGCGGGAGGGAGGCCGGGGAGCTGTTTTTT
NA	TRBV9	TRBD2	TRBJ2-2	CASSVLAGETGELFF	TGTGCCAGCAGCGTATTAGCGGGAGAGACCGGGGAGCTGTTTTTT
NA	TRBV10-3	NA	TRBJ1-2	CAISGREGLSGYTF	TGTGCCATCAGCGGGAGGGAGGGTTTGAGCGGCTACACCTTC
NA	TRBV4-1	TRBD2	TRBJ2-7	CASSRRDLGLAGVEQYF	TGCGCCAGCAGCCGCCGGGATTTGGGACTAGCGGGAGTGGAGCAGTACTTC
NA	TRBV7-6	TRBD2	TRBJ2-1	CASSSDLTSGGANEQFF	TGTGCCAGCAGTTCCGACCTAACTAGCGGGGGGGCAAATGAGCAGTTCTTC
NA	TRBV15	TRBD1	TRBJ1-5	CATSDPGTGGRQPQHF	TGTGCCACCAGCGACCCCGGGACAGGGGGTCGGCAGCCCCAGCATTTT
NA	TRBV28	TRBD1	TRBJ2-2	CASSLSSGTGGLTGELFF	TGTGCCAGCAGTTTATCCTCCGGGACAGGGGGCTTAACCGGGGAGCTGTTTTTT
NA	TRBV2	NA	TRBJ2-7	CASSGQIAMGEQYF	TGTGCCAGCAGTGGACAGATTGCGATGGGGGAGCAGTACTTC
NA	TRBV5-5	NA	TRBJ1-2	CASSNRDGYTF	TGTGCCAGCAGCAACAGGGATGGCTACACCTTC
NA	TRBV7-8	NA	TRBJ1-1	CASSLVGNTEAFF	TGTGCCAGCAGCTTAGTCGGGAACACTGAAGCTTTCTTT
NA	TRBV2	NA	TRBJ1-5	CASSEGSRGNQPQHF	TGTGCCAGCAGTGAAGGAAGCAGGGGAAATCAGCCCCAGCATTTT
NA	TRBV11-3	NA	TRBJ2-5	CASSLNSQETQYF	TGTGCCAGCAGCTTAAACAGCCAAGAGACCCAGTACTTC
NA	TRBV30	NA	TRBJ1-3	CAWIGQPNSGNTIYF	TGTGCCTGGATAGGACAGCCCAACTCTGGAAACACCATATATTTT
NA	TRBV6-2/TRBV6-3	TRBD1	TRBJ1-2	CASSTTGTGLYGYTF	TGTGCCAGCAGTACAACCGGGACAGGGCTCTATGGCTACACCTTC
few	TRBV15	NA	TRBJ2-7	CATSKGSGVGTYEQYF	TGTGCCACCAGCAAAGGTTCAGGGGTCGGCACCTACGAGCAGTACTTC
NA	TRBV6-5	NA	TRBJ2-7	CASILRKGSAEQYF	TGTGCCAGCATCCTACGGAAAGGTAGCGCCGAGCAGTACTTC
NA	TRBV24-1	NA	TRBJ1-5	CATSLEDRVNQPQHF	TGTGCCACCTCCCTCGAGGACAGAGTCAATCAGCCCCAGCATTTT